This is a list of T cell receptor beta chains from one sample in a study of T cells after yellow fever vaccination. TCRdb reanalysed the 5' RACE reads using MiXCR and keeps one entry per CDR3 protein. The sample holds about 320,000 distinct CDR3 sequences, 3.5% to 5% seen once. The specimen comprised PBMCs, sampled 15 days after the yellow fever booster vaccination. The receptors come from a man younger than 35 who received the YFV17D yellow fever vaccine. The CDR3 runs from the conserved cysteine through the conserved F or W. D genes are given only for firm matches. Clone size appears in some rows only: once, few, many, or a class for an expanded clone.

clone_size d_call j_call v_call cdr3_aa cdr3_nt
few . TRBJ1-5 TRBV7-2 CASAGTGNQPQHF TGTGCCAGTGCAGGGACCGGCAATCAGCCCCAGCATTTT
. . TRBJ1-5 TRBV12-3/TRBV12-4 CASSPSQQPQHF TGTGCCAGCAGTCCCTCGCAGCAGCCCCAGCATTTT
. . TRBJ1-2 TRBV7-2 CASSLWRVNYGYTF TGTGCCAGCAGCTTATGGAGGGTCAACTATGGCTACACCTTC
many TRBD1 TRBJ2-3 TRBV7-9 CASSRDRGYTQYF TGTGCCAGCAGCCGGGACAGGGGTTATACGCAGTATTTT
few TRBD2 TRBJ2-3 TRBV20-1 CSARTSGGVDTQYF TGCAGTGCCCGTACTAGCGGGGGTGTTGATACGCAGTATTTT
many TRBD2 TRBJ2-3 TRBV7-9 CASSSTMTSGGGRGTDTQYF TGTGCCAGCAGCTCAACAATGACTAGCGGAGGGGGCCGTGGCACAGATACGCAGTATTTT
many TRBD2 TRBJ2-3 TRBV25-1 CASSAGGTQYF TGTGCCAGCAGTGCCGGGGGGACGCAGTATTTT
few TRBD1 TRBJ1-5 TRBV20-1 CSASLGQWNQPQHF TGCAGTGCTAGCTTGGGACAGTGGAATCAGCCCCAGCATTTT
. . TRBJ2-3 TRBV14 CASSQDIENTQYF TGTGCCAGCAGCCAAGATATCGAGAATACGCAGTATTTT
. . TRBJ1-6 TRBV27 CATQGAPRGGSPLHF TGTGCCACCCAAGGAGCGCCGCGAGGGGGGTCACCCCTCCACTTT
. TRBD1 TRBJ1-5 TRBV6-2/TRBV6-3 CASSYSRASGGGNQPQHF TGTGCCAGCAGTTACTCAAGGGCATCAGGGGGAGGTAATCAGCCCCAGCATTTT
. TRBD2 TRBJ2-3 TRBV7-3 CASSQRRGGSSTDTQYF TGTGCCAGCAGCCAGAGACGCGGGGGGTCGAGCACAGATACGCAGTATTTT
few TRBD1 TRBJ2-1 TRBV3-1 CASSQATGQLFF TGTGCCAGCAGCCAAGCAACGGGACAGTTATTCTTC
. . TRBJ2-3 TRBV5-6 CASSSPSRQADTQYF TGTGCCAGCAGCTCTCCCTCGCGGCAGGCAGATACGCAGTATTTT
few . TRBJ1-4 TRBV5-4 CASSLLTDRVF TGTGCCAGCAGCTTGTTGACAGACCGGGTTTTT
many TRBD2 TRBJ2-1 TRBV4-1 CASSQPLAGAANEQFF TGCGCCAGCAGCCAACCACTAGCGGGGGCCGCAAATGAGCAGTTCTTC
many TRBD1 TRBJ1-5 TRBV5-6 CASSSGQGNQPQHF TGTGCCAGCAGCTCCGGACAGGGCAATCAGCCCCAGCATTTT
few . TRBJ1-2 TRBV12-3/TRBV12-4 CASSGGPQGRGYTF TGTGCCAGCTCAGGCGGGCCCCAAGGAAGGGGCTACACCTTC
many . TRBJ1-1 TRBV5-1 CASSLVRSTEAFF TGCGCCAGCAGCTTGGTTCGTTCCACTGAAGCTTTCTTT
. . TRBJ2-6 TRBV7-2 CASSSWSGANVLTF TGTGCCAGCAGCTCCTGGTCTGGGGCCAACGTCCTGACTTTC
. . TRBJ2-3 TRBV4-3 CASSQNPRSTDTQYF TGCGCCAGCAGTCAGAACCCGAGAAGCACAGATACGCAGTATTTT
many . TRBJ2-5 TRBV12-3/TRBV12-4 CASSLPPGETQYF TGTGCCAGCAGTCTACCGCCAGGGGAGACCCAGTACTTC
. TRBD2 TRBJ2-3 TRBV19 CASSMGTSADTQYF TGTGCCAGTAGTATGGGGACTAGCGCTGATACGCAGTATTTT
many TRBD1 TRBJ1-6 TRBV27 CASSLTGGQNSPLHF TGTGCCAGCAGTTTGACAGGGGGCCAGAATTCACCCCTCCACTTT
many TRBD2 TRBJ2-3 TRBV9 CASSRSGLAGGATDTQYF TGTGCCAGCAGCCGATCGGGACTAGCGGGGGGGGCGACAGATACGCAGTATTTT
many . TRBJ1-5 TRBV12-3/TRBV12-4 CASSPPSSTGSNQPQHF TGTGCCAGCAGTCCGCCCTCGTCCACGGGTAGCAATCAGCCCCAGCATTTT
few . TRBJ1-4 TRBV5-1 CASSLVAGANEKLFF TGCGCCAGCAGCTTGGTGGCAGGCGCTAATGAAAAACTGTTTTTT
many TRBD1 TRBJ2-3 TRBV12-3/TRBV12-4 CASTKGQGDTQYF TGTGCCAGCACCAAGGGACAGGGGGATACGCAGTATTTT
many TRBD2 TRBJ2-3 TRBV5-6 CASSIRLAGSTDTQYF TGTGCCAGCAGCATACGACTAGCGGGCAGCACAGATACGCAGTATTTT
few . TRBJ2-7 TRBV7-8 CASSLVASGYEQYF TGTGCCAGCAGCTTAGTGGCGTCGGGCTACGAGCAGTACTTC
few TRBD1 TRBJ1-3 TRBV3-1 CASSQDPGYRGSGNTIYF TGTGCCAGCAGCCAAGATCCAGGGTACAGGGGCTCTGGAAACACCATATATTTT
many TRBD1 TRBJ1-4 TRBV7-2 CASSLAGTANEKLFF TGTGCCAGCAGCTTAGCGGGGACAGCTAATGAAAAACTGTTTTTT
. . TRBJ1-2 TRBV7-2 CASSLAGAGGDGYTF TGTGCCAGCAGCTTGGCGGGTGCCGGCGGGGATGGCTACACCTTC
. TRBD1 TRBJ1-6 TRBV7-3 CASSSSGQGHSPLHF TGTGCCAGCAGCTCTTCGGGACAGGGGCATTCACCCCTCCACTTT
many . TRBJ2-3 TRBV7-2 CASSPIVGGRTDTQYF TGTGCCAGCAGCCCGATAGTGGGGGGACGCACAGATACGCAGTATTTT
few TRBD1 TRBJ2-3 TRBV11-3 CASSVNTGEDTQYF TGTGCCAGCAGCGTCAATACAGGGGAGGATACGCAGTATTTT
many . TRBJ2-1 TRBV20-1 CSARVGRNQFF TGCAGTGCTAGGGTGGGCAGAAACCAGTTCTTC
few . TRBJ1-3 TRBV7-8 CASSLAMGLAGNTIYF TGTGCCAGCAGCTTAGCGATGGGACTTGCTGGAAACACCATATATTTT
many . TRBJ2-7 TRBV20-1 CSAKGETSFYEQYF TGCAGTGCTAAAGGCGAAACCTCTTTCTACGAGCAGTACTTC
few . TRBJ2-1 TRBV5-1 CASSLTGPYNEQFF TGCGCCAGCAGCTTAACAGGGCCCTACAATGAGCAGTTCTTC
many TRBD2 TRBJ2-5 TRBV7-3 CASSETSGGQETQYF TGTGCCAGCAGCGAGACTAGCGGGGGGCAAGAGACCCAGTACTTC
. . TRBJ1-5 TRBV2 CASSGVPGGSQPQHF TGTGCCAGCAGTGGAGTTCCGGGGGGCTCTCAGCCCCAGCATTTT
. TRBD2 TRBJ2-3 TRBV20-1 CSARFSSGGDTQCF TGCAGTGCTAGATTTTCTAGCGGGGGCGATACGCAGTGTTTT
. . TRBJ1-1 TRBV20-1 CSARDPGRGAFF TGCAGTGCTAGAGATCCGGGCAGGGGAGCTTTCTTT
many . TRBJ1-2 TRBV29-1 CSVSIGGNNYGYTF TGCAGCGTTAGTATCGGGGGAAATAACTATGGCTACACCTTC
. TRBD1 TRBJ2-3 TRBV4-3 CASSRDRGDVGTQYF TGCGCCAGCAGCCGAGACAGGGGCGACGTCGGTACGCAGTATTTT
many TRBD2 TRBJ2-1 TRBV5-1 CASSQGLGVNNEQFF TGCGCCAGCAGCCAGGGACTAGGGGTAAACAATGAGCAGTTCTTC
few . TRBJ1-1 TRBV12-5 CASGLLPGQRAFF TGTGCTAGTGGTTTGCTTCCGGGACAAAGAGCTTTCTTT
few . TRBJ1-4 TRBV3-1 CASSQELTSTNEKLFF TGTGCCAGCAGCCAAGAACTAACGTCGACTAATGAAAAACTGTTTTTT
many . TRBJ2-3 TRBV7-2 CASSRITGSSTDTQYF TGTGCCAGCAGCCGAATAACAGGTTCTAGCACAGATACGCAGTATTTT
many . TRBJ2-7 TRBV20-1 CSARGVRDHEQYF TGCAGTGCTAGGGGGGTGCGGGACCACGAGCAGTACTTC
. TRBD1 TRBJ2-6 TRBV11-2 CASSPGQGQTGANVLTF TGTGCCAGCAGCCCTGGACAGGGGCAAACTGGGGCCAACGTCCTGACTTTC
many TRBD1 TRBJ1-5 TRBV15 CATSWVGTARSRQPQHF TGTGCCACCAGCTGGGTCGGGACAGCCAGGTCTCGGCAGCCCCAGCATTTT